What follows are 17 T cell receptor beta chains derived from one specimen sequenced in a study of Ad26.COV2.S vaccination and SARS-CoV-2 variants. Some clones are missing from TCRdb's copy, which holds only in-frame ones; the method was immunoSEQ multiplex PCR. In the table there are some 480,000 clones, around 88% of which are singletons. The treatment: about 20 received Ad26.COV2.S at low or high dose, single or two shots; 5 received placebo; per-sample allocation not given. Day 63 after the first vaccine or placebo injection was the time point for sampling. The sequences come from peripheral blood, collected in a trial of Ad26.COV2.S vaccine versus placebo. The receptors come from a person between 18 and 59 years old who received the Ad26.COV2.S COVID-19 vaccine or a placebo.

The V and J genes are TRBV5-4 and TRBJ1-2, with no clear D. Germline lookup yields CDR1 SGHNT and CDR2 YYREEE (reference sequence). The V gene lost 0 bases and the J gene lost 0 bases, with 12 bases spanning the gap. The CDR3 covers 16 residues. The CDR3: CASSLAKEVANYGYTF. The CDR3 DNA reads TGTGCCAGCAGCTTGGCCAAGGAGGTAGCTAACTATGGCTACACCTTC. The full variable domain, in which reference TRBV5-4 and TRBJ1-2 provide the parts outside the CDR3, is ETGVTQSPTHLIKTRGQQVTLRCSSQSGHNTVSWYQQALGQGPQFIFQYYREEENGRGNFPPRFSGLQFPNYSSELNVNALELDDSALYLCASSLAKEVANYGYTFGSGTRLTVV.

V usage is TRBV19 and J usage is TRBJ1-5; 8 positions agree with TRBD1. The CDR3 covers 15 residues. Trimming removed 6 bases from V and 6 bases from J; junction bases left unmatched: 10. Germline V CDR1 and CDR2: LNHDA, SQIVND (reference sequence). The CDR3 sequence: CASSDQGARGQPQHF. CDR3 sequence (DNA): TGTGCCAGTAGCGACCAGGGGGCTCGGGGTCAGCCCCAGCATTTT.

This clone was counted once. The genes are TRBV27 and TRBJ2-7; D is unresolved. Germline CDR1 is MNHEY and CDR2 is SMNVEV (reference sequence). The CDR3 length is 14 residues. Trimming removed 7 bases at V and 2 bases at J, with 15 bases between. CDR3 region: CASNTVSVPYEQYF. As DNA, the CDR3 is TGTGCCAGCAACACGGTTTCCGTCCCCTACGAGCAGTACTTC.

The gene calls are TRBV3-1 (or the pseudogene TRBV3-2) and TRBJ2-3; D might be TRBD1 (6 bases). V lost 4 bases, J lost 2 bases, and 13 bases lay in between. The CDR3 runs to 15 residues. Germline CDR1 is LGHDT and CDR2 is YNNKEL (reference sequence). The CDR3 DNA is TGTGCCAGCAGCCCTTCCGGACAGTCCACAGATACGCAGTATTTT. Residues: CASSPSGQSTDTQYF.

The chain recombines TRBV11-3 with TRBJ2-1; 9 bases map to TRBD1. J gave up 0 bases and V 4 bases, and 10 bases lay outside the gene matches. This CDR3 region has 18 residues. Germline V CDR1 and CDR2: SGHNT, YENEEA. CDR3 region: CASSSRTGEKGSYNEQFF. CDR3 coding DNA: TGTGCCAGCAGCTCCAGGACAGGGGAGAAAGGCTCCTACAATGAGCAGTTCTTC.

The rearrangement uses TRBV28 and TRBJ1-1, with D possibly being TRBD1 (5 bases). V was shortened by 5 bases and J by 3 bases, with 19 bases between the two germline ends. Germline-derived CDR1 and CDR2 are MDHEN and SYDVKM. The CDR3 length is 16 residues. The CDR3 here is CASSRRDGPGHTEAFF. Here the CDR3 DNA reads TGTGCCAGCAGTCGCCGGGACGGCCCCGGGCACACTGAAGCTTTCTTT.

This chain's CDR3 is CASSLAGVARGDSGYTF. CDR3 DNA sequence: TGCGCCAGCAGCTTGGCGGGGGTCGCCAGGGGAGATTCTGGCTACACCTTC. V and J are TRBV5-1 and TRBJ1-2, with D tentatively TRBD1 (6 bases). V was clipped by 0 bases and J by 7 bases, with 22 bases between them. The CDR3 length is 17 residues. Germline V lookup: CDR1 SGHRS, CDR2 YFSETQ.

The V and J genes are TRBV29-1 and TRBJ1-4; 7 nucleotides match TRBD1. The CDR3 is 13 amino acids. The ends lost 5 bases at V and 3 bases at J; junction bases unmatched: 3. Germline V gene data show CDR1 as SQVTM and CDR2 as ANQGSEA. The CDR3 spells CSVWTGANEKLFF. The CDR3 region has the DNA TGCAGCGTTTGGACAGGAGCTAATGAAAAACTGTTTTTT. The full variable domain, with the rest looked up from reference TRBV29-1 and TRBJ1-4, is SAVISQKPSRDICQRGTSLTIQCQVDSQVTMMFWYRQQPGQSLTLIATANQGSEATYESGFVIDKFPISRPNLTFSTLTVSNMSPEDSSIYLCSVWTGANEKLFFGSGTQLSVL.

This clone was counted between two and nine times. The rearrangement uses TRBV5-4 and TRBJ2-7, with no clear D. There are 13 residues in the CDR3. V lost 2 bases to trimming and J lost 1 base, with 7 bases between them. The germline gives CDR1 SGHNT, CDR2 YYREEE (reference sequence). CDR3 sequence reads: CASSFPGSYEQYF. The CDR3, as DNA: TGTGCCAGCAGCTTCCCGGGTTCCTACGAGCAGTACTTC. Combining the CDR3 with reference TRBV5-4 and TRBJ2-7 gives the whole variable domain ETGVTQSPTHLIKTRGQQVTLRCSSQSGHNTVSWYQQALGQGPQFIFQYYREEENGRGNFPPRFSGLQFPNYSSELNVNALELDDSALYLCASSFPGSYEQYFGPGTRLTVT.

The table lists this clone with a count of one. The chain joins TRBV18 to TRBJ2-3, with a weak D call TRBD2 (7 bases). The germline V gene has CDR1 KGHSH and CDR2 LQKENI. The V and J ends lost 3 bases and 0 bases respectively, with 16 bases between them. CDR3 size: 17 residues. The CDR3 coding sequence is TGTGCCAGCTCACCTCCCTCGGGGGGCCCTAGCACAGATACGCAGTATTTT. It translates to CASSPPSGGPSTDTQYF. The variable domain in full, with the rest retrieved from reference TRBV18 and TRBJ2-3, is NAGVMQNPRHLVRRRGQEARLRCSPMKGHSHVYWYRQLPEEGLKFMVYLQKENIIDESGMPKERFSAEFPKEGPSILRIQQVVRGDSAAYFCASSPPSGGPSTDTQYFGPGTRLTVL.

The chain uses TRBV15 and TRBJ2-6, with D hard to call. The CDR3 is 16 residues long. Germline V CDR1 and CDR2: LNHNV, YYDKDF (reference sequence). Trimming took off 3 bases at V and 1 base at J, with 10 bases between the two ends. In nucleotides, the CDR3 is TGTGCCACCAGCAGCCATAGGGCATCTGGGGCCAACGTCCTGACTTTC. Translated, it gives CATSSHRASGANVLTF.

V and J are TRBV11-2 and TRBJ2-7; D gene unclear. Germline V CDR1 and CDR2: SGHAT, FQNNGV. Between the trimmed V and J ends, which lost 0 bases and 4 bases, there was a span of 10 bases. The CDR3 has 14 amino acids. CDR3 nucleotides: TGTGCCAGCAGCTTAGATAGGTACAGATACGAGCAGTACTTC. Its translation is CASSLDRYRYEQYF.

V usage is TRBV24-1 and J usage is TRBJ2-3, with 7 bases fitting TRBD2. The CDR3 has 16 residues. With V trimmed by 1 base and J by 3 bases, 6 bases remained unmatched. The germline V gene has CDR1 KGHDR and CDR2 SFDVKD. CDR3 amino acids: CATSDLAGRGTDTQYF. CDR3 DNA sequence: TGTGCCACCAGTGATTTAGCGGGGCGGGGGACAGATACGCAGTATTTT.

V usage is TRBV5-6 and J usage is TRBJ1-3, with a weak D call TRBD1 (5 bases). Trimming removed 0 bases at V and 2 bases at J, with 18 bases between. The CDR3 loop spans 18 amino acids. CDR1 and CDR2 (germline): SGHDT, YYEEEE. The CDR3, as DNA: TGTGCCAGCAGCTTGGAGGGGACGGGAGTCCTAACTGGAAACACCATATATTTT. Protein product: CASSLEGTGVLTGNTIYF.

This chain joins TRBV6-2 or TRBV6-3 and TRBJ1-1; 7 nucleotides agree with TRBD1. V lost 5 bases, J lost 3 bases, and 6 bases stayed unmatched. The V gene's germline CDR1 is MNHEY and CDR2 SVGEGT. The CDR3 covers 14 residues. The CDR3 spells CASSRQGEDTEAFF. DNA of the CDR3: TGTGCCAGCAGTCGACAGGGCGAAGACACTGAAGCTTTCTTT.

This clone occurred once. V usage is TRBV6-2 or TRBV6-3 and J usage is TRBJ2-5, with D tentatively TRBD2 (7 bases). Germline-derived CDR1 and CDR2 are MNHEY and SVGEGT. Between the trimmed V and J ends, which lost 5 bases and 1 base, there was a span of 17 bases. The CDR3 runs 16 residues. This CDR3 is CASSRGGVTPQETQYF. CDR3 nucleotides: TGTGCCAGCAGTCGAGGGGGGGTCACTCCCCAAGAGACCCAGTACTTC.

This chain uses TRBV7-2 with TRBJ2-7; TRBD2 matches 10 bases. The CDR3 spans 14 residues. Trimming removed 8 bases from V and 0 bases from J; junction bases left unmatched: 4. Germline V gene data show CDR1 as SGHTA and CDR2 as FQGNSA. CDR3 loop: CASGSSGGSYEQYF. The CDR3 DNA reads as TGTGCCAGCGGTTCTAGCGGGGGCTCCTACGAGCAGTACTTC.